This TCR beta chain originates from a study of Ad26.COV2.S vaccination and SARS-CoV-2 variants. Findings and limits, study-wide: Participants in the vaccine arm had higher spike-specific TCR breadth; placebo recipients had lower. Researchers cautioned that TCR breadth and depth analyses may have underestimated total T cell responses.

Concerning this clone itself: The antigen is undetermined.

Profiling relied on immunoSEQ multiplex PCR, and the TCRdb table lists in-frame clones only, not all of them. The sample contains over 400,000 clones, about 90% of which appear only once. Germline V gene data show CDR1 as KGHSH and CDR2 as LQKENI. The CDR3 runs 14 residues. The germline V and J ends were trimmed by 2 bases and 4 bases, with 11 bases remaining between them. Specified treatment: roughly 19 received Ad26.COV2.S at low or high dose, single or two shots; roughly 5 received placebo; per-sample allocation not given. Following the first vaccine or placebo injection, samples were taken on day 63. An adult of 18-55 years in Boston served as donor. Expressing Wuhan-strain SARS-CoV-2 spike, an Ad26 vector served as the vaccine.

The clonotype comes from a person aged 18-60 years who received the Ad26.COV2.S COVID-19 vaccine or a placebo. Sample: peripheral blood, taken in a trial of Ad26.COV2.S vaccine versus placebo. J is TRBJ1-2 and V is TRBV18, with D tentatively TRBD1 (6 bases). The CDR3 reads CASSPGGATYGYTF. The DNA of the CDR3 is TGTGCCAGCTCACCAGGGGGGGCGACCTATGGCTACACCTTC. Combining the CDR3 with reference TRBV18 and TRBJ1-2 gives the whole variable domain NAGVMQNPRHLVRRRGQEARLRCSPMKGHSHVYWYRQLPEEGLKFMVYLQKENIIDESGMPKERFSAEFPKEGPSILRIQQVVRGDSAAYFCASSPGGATYGYTFGSGTRLTVV.